This entry describes one TCR beta chain. Its cognate antigen is unknown. The record originates from a study of T cell repertoires in cytomegalovirus infection. Study-level information: The public TCR beta signatures pointed to both CMV infection and matching HLA type. General study findings and limits: CMV-specific TCR beta clonotypes restricted by HLA-C dominated the ex vivo response.

The length of the CDR3 is 14 residues. Trimming cost V 3 bases and J 0 bases, with 6 bases left between them. CDR1 is SGHTA, CDR2 FQGNSA, per germline. TCRdb reprocessed the reads with MiXCR, giving one entry per CDR3 protein. The table lists 46,000 or so distinct CDR3 sequences, 20% of them singletons. Sequenced input: PBMCs, sequenced either directly or after in vitro stimulation (not recorded which). This TCR came from a human donor in good health (CMV status not recorded). Some clones in this sample may be carry-over from other donors' samples. The chain carries TRBV7-2 and TRBJ1-3; D unresolved. In nucleotides, the CDR3 is TGTGCCAGCAGCTTGACATTCTCTGGAAACACCATATATTTT. Translation: CASSLTFSGNTIYF.